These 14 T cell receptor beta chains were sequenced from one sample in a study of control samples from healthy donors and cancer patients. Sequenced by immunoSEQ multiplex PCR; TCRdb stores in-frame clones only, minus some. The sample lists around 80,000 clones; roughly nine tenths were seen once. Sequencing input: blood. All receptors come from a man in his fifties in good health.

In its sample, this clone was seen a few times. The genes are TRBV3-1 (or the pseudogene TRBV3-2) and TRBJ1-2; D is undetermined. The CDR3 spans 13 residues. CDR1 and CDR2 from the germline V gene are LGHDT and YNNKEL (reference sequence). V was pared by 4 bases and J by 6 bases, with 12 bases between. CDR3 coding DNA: TGTGCCAGCAGCCTAGGCCTGGTTGATGGCTACACCTTC. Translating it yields CASSLGLVDGYTF.

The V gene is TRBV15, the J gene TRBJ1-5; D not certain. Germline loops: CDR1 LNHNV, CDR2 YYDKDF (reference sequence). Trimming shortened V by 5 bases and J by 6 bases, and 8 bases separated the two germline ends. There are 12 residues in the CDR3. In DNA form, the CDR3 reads TGTGCCACCAGCGGGGTCGCTCAGCCCCAGCATTTT. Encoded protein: CATSGVAQPQHF.

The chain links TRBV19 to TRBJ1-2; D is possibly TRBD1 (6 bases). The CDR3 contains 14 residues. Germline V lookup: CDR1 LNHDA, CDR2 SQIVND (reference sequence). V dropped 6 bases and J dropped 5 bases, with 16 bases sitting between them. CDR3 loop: CASRKPGDPYGYTF. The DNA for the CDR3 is TGTGCCAGTAGAAAGCCAGGGGACCCTTATGGCTACACCTTC.

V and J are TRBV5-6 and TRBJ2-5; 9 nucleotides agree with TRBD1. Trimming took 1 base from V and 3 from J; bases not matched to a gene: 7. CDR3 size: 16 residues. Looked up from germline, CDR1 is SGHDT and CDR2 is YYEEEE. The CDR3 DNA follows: TGTGCCAGCAGCTTGTATATGGGACAGGGAAAAGAGACCCAGTACTTC. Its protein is CASSLYMGQGKETQYF.

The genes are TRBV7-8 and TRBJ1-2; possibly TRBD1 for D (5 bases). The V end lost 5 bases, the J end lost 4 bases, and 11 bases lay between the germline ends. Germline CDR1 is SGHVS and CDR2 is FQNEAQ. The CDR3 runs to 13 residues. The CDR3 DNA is TGTGCCAGCAGCCCGGACAAATCCTATGGCTACACCTTC. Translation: CASSPDKSYGYTF.

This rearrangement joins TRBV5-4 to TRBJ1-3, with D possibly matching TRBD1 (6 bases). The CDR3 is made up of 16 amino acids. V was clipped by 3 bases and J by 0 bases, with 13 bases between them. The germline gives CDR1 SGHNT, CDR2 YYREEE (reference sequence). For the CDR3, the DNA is TGTGCCAGCAGCTATGGGGGCAGTAGCTCTGGAAACACCATATATTTT. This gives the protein CASSYGGSSSGNTIYF.

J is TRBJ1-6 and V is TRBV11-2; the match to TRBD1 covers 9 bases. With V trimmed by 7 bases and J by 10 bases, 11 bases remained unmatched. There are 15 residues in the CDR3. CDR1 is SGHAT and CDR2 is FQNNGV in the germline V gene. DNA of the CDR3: TGTGCCAGCACCCCCCTTGGGACAGGGCAATCACCCCTCCACTTT. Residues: CASTPLGTGQSPLHF.

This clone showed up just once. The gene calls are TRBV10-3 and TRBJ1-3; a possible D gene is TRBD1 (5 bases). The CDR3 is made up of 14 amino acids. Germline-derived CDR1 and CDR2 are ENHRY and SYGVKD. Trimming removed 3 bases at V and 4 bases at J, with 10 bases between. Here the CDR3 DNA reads TGTGCCATCAGTGATTCGACAGCCGGAAACACCATATATTTT. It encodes CAISDSTAGNTIYF.

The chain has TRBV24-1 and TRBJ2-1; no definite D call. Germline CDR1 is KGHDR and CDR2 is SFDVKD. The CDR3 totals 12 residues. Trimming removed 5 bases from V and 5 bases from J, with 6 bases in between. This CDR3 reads CATSAWNNEQFF. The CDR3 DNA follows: TGTGCCACCAGTGCTTGGAACAATGAGCAGTTCTTC.

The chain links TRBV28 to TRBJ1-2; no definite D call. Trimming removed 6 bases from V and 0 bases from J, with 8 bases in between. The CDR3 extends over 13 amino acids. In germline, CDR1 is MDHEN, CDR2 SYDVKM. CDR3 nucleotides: TGTGCCAGCAGGGTAGGGACTAACTATGGCTACACCTTC. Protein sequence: CASRVGTNYGYTF.

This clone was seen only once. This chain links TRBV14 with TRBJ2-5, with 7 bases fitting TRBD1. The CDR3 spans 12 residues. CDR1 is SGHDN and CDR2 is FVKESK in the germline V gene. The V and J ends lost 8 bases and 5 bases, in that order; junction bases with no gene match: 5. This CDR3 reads CASGLRGETQYF. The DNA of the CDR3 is TGTGCCAGCGGCCTCAGGGGGGAGACCCAGTACTTC.

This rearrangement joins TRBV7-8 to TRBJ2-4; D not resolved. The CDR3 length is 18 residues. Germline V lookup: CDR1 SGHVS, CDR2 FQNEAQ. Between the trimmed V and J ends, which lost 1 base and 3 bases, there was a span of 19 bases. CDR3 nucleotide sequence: TGTGCCAGCAGCTTAGGGGCAGTGGGTCAGCTTAACAAAAACATTCAGTACTTC. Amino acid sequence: CASSLGAVGQLNKNIQYF.

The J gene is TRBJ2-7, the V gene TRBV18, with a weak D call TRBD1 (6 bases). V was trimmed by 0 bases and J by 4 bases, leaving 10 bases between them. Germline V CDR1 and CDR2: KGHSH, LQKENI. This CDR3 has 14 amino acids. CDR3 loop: CASSPPNRDYEQYF. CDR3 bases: TGTGCCAGCTCACCACCGAACAGGGATTACGAGCAGTACTTC.

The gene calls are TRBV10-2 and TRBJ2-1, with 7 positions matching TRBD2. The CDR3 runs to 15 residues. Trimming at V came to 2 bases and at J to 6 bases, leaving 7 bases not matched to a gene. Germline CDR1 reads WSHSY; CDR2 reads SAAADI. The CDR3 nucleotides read TGCGCCAGCAGTGAGCAGCGGGGAATGCTCAATGAGCAGTTCTTC. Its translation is CASSEQRGMLNEQFF.